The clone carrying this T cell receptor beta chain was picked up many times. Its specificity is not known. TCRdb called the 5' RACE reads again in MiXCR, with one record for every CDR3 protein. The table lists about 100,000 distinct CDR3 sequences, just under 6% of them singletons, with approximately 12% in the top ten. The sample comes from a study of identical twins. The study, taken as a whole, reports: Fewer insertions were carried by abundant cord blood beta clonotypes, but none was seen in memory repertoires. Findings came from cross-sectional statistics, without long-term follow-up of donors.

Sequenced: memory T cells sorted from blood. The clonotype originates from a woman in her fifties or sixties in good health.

The CDR3 bases are TGTGCCACCAGTGATTTCTTGGCGGAGACCCAGTACTTC. Protein: CATSDFLAETQYF. The chain uses TRBV24-1 and TRBJ2-5; D unclear. This CDR3 has 13 residues. CDR1 and CDR2 (germline): KGHDR, SFDVKD. V was trimmed by 1 base and J by 5 bases, leaving 7 bases between them.